The clone carrying this TCR beta chain was seen only once. What it binds is unknown. These data are taken from a study of T cell clonotyping in hematopoietic cell transplantation. Whole-study context: Recipients' pretransplant samples followed cytoreduction. General observations from the study: Recipient TCR diversity dropped after transplant; expanded clonotypes rose from day 30 to 180.

Specified time point: recipient sample about 28 days before transplant, after cytoreduction. Samples: about 28 days before transplant, then days 30, 100 and 180 after. Only in-frame clones appear in the TCRdb table, and some are missing; sequencing was by immunoSEQ multiplex PCR. The data hold some 16,000 clones, with roughly 93% observed a single time. The ends were cut back, 2 bases at V and 1 base at J, with 7 bases in the middle. The CDR3 sequence is 13 residues long. CDR1 is SGHRS, CDR2 YFSETQ, per germline. The sample here was peripheral blood mononuclear cells, taken before stem cell transplant. This TCR was recovered from a man between 18 and 29 years old with biphenotypic leukemia. Some clones in this sample may be carry-over from other donors' samples. The chain recombines TRBV5-1 with TRBJ2-7, with no clear D. The CDR3 spells CASSFKESYEQYF. In DNA form, the CDR3 reads TGCGCCAGCAGCTTTAAGGAATCCTACGAGCAGTACTTC. The whole variable domain, remainder taken from reference TRBV5-1 and TRBJ2-7, is KAGVTQTPRYLIKTRGQQVTLSCSPISGHRSVSWYQQTPGQGLQFLFEYFSETQRNKGNFPGRFSGRQFSNSRSEMNVSTLELGDSALYLCASSFKESYEQYFGPGTRLTVT.